The 15 T cell receptor beta chains given below trace back to one sample, sequenced in a study of early T cells in non-severe SARS-CoV-2 infection. One entry per CDR3 protein results from TCRdb running MiXCR on the 5' RACE reads. Of 64,000 or so distinct CDR3 sequences listed, 10% to 15% are singletons. Source: whole blood, taken at baseline. These receptors originate from an adult who was a healthcare worker with PCR-confirmed SARS-CoV-2 infection or an uninfected control (not recorded which).

This clonotype was counted between two and nine times. The chain employs TRBV11-2 and TRBJ2-2; D is undetermined. Germline V CDR1 and CDR2: SGHAT, FQNNGV. Trimming removed 1 base at V and 3 bases at J, with 15 bases between. This CDR3 contains 17 residues. CDR3 sequence: CASSLVVTGVYTGELFF. DNA for the CDR3: TGTGCCAGCAGCTTAGTCGTTACTGGAGTTTACACCGGGGAGCTGTTTTTT.

Note on this clonotype: Relative to the germline gene, one junction end is altered; a read error may explain this. V usage is TRBV7-2 and J usage is TRBJ2-3, with D maybe TRBD2 (6 bases). From germline, CDR1 is SGHTA and CDR2 FQGNSA. This CDR3 spans 12 amino acids. CDR3 sequence: CALGGGTDTQYF. The CDR3 coding sequence is TGCGCTCTAGGCGGGGGCACAGATACGCAGTATTTT. The entire variable domain, with the rest obtained from reference TRBV7-2 and TRBJ2-3, is as follows: GAGVSQSPSNKVTEKGKDVELRCDPISGHTALYWYRQSLGQGLEFLIYFQGNSAPDKSGLPSDRFSAERTGGSVSTLTIQRTQQEDSAVYLCALGGGTDTQYFGPGTRLTVL.

The gene calls are TRBV20-1 and TRBJ2-5; TRBD1 matches 7 bases. This CDR3 is 14 amino acids long. Germline values: CDR1 DFQATT, CDR2 SNEGSKA (reference sequence). Unmatched junction bases numbered 6, after V lost 3 bases and J lost 2 bases. The CDR3 DNA reads TGCAGTGCTAGGATCTGGGACAGACAAGAGACCCAGTACTTC. It encodes CSARIWDRQETQYF.

The J gene is TRBJ1-1, the V gene TRBV28; D remains unclear. The CDR3 totals 12 residues. Looked up from germline, CDR1 is MDHEN and CDR2 is SYDVKM. The CDR3 region is CGTLNQNTEAFF. DNA of the CDR3: TGTGGTACGCTGAACCAGAACACTGAAGCTTTCTTT.

In its sample, this clonotype was seen a few times. The chain combines TRBV7-8 with TRBJ2-7, with TRBD2 identical over 8 bases. Trimming cost V 3 bases and J 6 bases; bases outside gene matches: 16. CDR1 SGHVS and CDR2 FQNEAQ come from the germline V gene. The CDR3 sequence is 17 residues long. The CDR3 coding sequence is TGTGCCAGCAGCTTTTCGGGGACCGGGACTAGATTAGCCGAGCAGTACTTC. This gives the protein CASSFSGTGTRLAEQYF.

The chain combines TRBV3-1 with TRBJ2-7, with TRBD2 identical over 7 bases. The CDR3 consists of 16 residues. Germline CDR1 is LGHDT and CDR2 is YNNKEL (reference sequence). The junction had 13 bases not matched to a gene; V was cut back by 6 bases and J by 2 bases. As DNA, the CDR3 is TGTGCCAGCAGTCACGGGGCAGGACTAGGAGCCTACGAGCAGTACTTC. It is translated as CASSHGAGLGAYEQYF.

CDR3 protein: CASSLYDNQPQHF. The CDR3 nucleotides read TGTGCCAGCAGTTTATATGACAATCAGCCCCAGCATTTT. The chain has TRBV27 and TRBJ1-5; D is unresolved. CDR1 is MNHEY and CDR2 is SMNVEV in the germline V gene (reference sequence). V lost 1 base and J 3 bases, leaving 4 bases between the germline ends. CDR3 length: 13 amino acids.

The chain is built from TRBV19 and TRBJ2-5; perhaps TRBD1 as D (5 bases). Trimming removed 6 bases at V and 3 bases at J, with 17 bases between. This CDR3 has 15 residues. Germline V CDR1 and CDR2: LNHDA, SQIVND (reference sequence). Here the CDR3 DNA reads TGTGCCAGTAGCCCTCAGTCGGCAGGGAAAGAGACCCAGTACTTC. It translates to CASSPQSAGKETQYF.

CDR3 residues: CASSLFRVTGTDTQYF. CDR3 bases: TGTGCCAGCAGTTTATTTAGGGTCACGGGCACAGATACGCAGTATTTT. This rearrangement joins TRBV27 to TRBJ2-3; D remains unclear. The CDR3 is 16 residues long. V was shortened by 1 base and J by 1 base, with 12 bases between the two germline ends. Germline values: CDR1 MNHEY, CDR2 SMNVEV (reference sequence).

This clonotype was seen more than once but under ten times. The chain couples TRBV20-1 to TRBJ2-7; no reliable D call. This CDR3 has 14 residues. The germline V gene encodes CDR1 DFQATT and CDR2 SNEGSKA (reference sequence). V lost 5 bases and J 4 bases, leaving 18 bases between the germline ends. The DNA of the CDR3 is TGCAGTGCTCGCCCTTTTACAGAAAATTACGAGCAGTACTTC. Translated: CSARPFTENYEQYF.

This chain links TRBV7-9 with TRBJ1-1; D may be TRBD1 (6 bases). This CDR3 region has 16 residues. Trimming took 5 bases from V and 4 from J, leaving 20 bases between them. Germline CDR1 is SEHNR and CDR2 is FQNEAQ (reference sequence). In nucleotides, the CDR3 is TGTGCCAGCAGCGATACAGGGATGGGTTCGGTCACTGAAGCTTTCTTT. Its translation: CASSDTGMGSVTEAFF.

V is TRBV11-2 and J is TRBJ2-1; 8 bases align to TRBD1. Germline CDR1 is SGHAT and CDR2 is FQNNGV. V trimming: 1 base; J trimming: 9 bases; junction bases outside the gene matches: 5. The CDR3 totals 14 residues. The DNA of the CDR3 is TGTGCCAGCAGCTTAGGCAGGGGGCCGAGTGAGCAGTTCTTC. It specifies CASSLGRGPSEQFF.

There are a few counts of this clonotype. The chain recombines TRBV6-4 with TRBJ2-2, with TRBD2 identical over 9 bases. This CDR3 has 14 amino acids. With V trimmed by 5 bases and J by 5 bases, 3 bases remained unmatched. The V gene's germline CDR1 is MRHNA and CDR2 SNTAGT. CDR3 nucleotides: TGTGCCAGCAGTCGACTAGCGGAAACCGGGGAGCTGTTTTTT. Protein product: CASSRLAETGELFF.

The table lists this clonotype with a few counts. The genes are TRBV18 and TRBJ2-1, with D hard to call. V dropped 2 bases and J dropped 7 bases, with 15 bases sitting between them. Germline V gene data show CDR1 as KGHSH and CDR2 as LQKENI. The CDR3 covers 15 residues. In nucleotides, the CDR3 is TGTGCCAGCTCACCAGCGTCGAAGCCGGGTAATGAGCAGTTCTTC. Translating gives CASSPASKPGNEQFF.

This clonotype has more than one count but fewer than ten. The chain is built from TRBV6-4 and TRBJ1-6; D gene ambiguous. The CDR3 extends over 14 amino acids. Trimming pared 2 bases from V and 8 bases from J, leaving 10 bases between. The germline V gene encodes CDR1 MRHNA and CDR2 SNTAGT. The DNA for the CDR3 is TGTGCCAGCAGTGACAGTGTGGAGGATTCACCCCTCCACTTT. This translates into CASSDSVEDSPLHF.